The rows below give T cell receptor beta chains drawn from one sample of a study of blood T cells in healthy people across ages. From the 5' RACE reads, TCRdb called clonotypes with MiXCR, one entry per CDR3 protein. Here the sample spans about 1.8 million distinct CDR3 sequences, around half being singletons. Source material: blood. These receptors were taken from a woman aged 40 to 49 in good health. Each CDR3 is given with its conserved first and last residue. The order of the fields is J gene, D gene, V gene, clone size, CDR3 protein, CDR3 DNA. The D gene is left open where the match is weak. Clone size is stated in some rows and not others, as once, few, many or a class when expanded.

>TRBJ2-5|NA|TRBV15|NA
CATSRDNAGQETQYF
TGTGCCACCAGCAGAGATAATGCGGGGCAAGAGACCCAGTACTTC
>TRBJ2-7|TRBD2|TRBV7-8|few
CASSSRLGGGTNEQYF
TGTGCCAGCAGCTCCAGGCTGGGCGGGGGGACAAATGAGCAGTACTTC
>TRBJ2-5|NA|TRBV21-1|few
CASSRARPQETQYF
TGTGCCAGCAGCAGAGCCCGGCCGCAAGAGACCCAGTACTTC
>TRBJ2-7|TRBD1|TRBV11-2|NA
CASSLVNRGRGSYEQYF
TGTGCCAGCAGCTTGGTAAACAGGGGACGGGGTTCCTACGAGCAGTACTTC
>TRBJ2-5|NA|TRBV20-1|NA
CSAGTTDVGSYNEQYF
TGCAGTGCTGGAACTACTGATGTCGGCTCCTACAATGAGCAGTACTTC
>TRBJ2-7|NA|TRBV6-2/TRBV6-3|NA
CASTEVVGEQYF
TGTGCCAGCACCGAGGTAGTCGGGGAGCAGTACTTC
>TRBJ1-6|TRBD1|TRBV5-1|NA
CASSLGGTGSPLHF
TGCGCCAGCAGCTTGGGCGGGACAGGTTCACCCCTCCACTTT
>TRBJ1-5|TRBD1|TRBV4-1|few
CASSHGQGASQPQHF
TGCGCCAGCAGCCATGGGCAGGGGGCTTCTCAGCCCCAGCATTTT
>TRBJ2-1|NA|TRBV6-2/TRBV6-3|few
CASRGHWEDDEQFF
TGTGCCAGCAGAGGACATTGGGAAGATGATGAGCAGTTCTTC
>TRBJ2-3|NA|TRBV7-2|NA
CASSLGVVTDTQYF
TGTGCCAGCAGCTTAGGCGTGGTAACAGATACGCAGTATTTT